The 31 T cell receptor beta chains below come from one sample, sequenced in a study of human versus mouse CDR3 diversity and MHC coevolution. Data came from immunoSEQ multiplex PCR; TCRdb stores just in-frame clones and leaves some out. Among about 73,000 clones, approximately 90% were seen once, and the ten largest hold less than 0.16%. Sequences were obtained from naive CD4+ T cells from blood. Subset reported: CD45RO-negative CD62L-positive naive CD4 T cells. All receptors come from a person aged 30-69 years in good health.

This chain links TRBV6-5 with TRBJ1-6; D ambiguous. V was shortened by 0 bases and J by 14 bases, with 20 bases between the two germline ends. This CDR3 comprises 16 residues. Germline V gene lookup returns CDR1 MNHEY and CDR2 SVGAGI. The chain's CDR3 is CASSYSSSPAFLALHF. The CDR3 DNA is TGTGCCAGCAGTTACTCGAGTTCGCCTGCCTTTTTGGCCCTCCACTTT.

V is TRBV19 and J is TRBJ2-1; the match to TRBD2 covers 10 bases. With 9 bases clipped from V and 7 bases from J, the junction kept 9 bases outside the gene matches. Germline CDR1 is LNHDA and CDR2 is SQIVND (reference sequence). The CDR3 loop spans 14 amino acids. This chain's CDR3 is CASRPSGSGNEQFF. CDR3 DNA sequence: TGTGCCAGCCGCCCTAGCGGGAGTGGGAATGAGCAGTTCTTC.

CDR3 residues: CASRLYTGMGYGYTF. DNA for the CDR3: TGTGCCAGCAGACTTTATACGGGGATGGGCTATGGCTACACCTTC. V usage is TRBV11-2 and J usage is TRBJ1-2; D is undetermined. The CDR3 is 15 amino acids. Trimming took off 6 bases at V and 4 bases at J, with 18 bases between the two ends. CDR1 and CDR2 from the germline V gene are SGHAT and FQNNGV.

The V and J genes are TRBV20-1 and TRBJ1-1; D is perhaps TRBD1 (5 bases). This CDR3 region has 11 residues. Germline assignment: CDR1 DFQATT and CDR2 SNEGSKA (reference sequence). Trimming shortened V by 0 bases and J by 10 bases, and 9 bases separated the two germline ends. The CDR3 sequence is CSARDRGGAFF. The DNA of the CDR3 is TGCAGTGCTAGAGATCGGGGGGGAGCTTTCTTT.

The rearrangement joins TRBV18 to TRBJ1-1; the D is unclear. The CDR3 covers 13 residues. V was shortened by 3 bases and J by 1 base, with 6 bases between the two germline ends. The germline gives CDR1 KGHSH, CDR2 LQKENI. CDR3 DNA: TGTGCCAGCTCACCGAACAGGAACACTGAAGCTTTCTTT. It is translated as CASSPNRNTEAFF.

The chain joins TRBV10-3 to TRBJ2-3, with 8 bases matching TRBD2. Germline-derived CDR1 and CDR2 are ENHRY and SYGVKD. With 1 base clipped from V and 0 bases from J, the junction kept 3 bases outside the gene matches. The CDR3 totals 16 residues. Here the CDR3 DNA reads TGTGCCATCAGTGAGTACGCTAGCGGGAGCACAGATACGCAGTATTTT. Translating gives CAISEYASGSTDTQYF.

V is TRBV5-1 and J is TRBJ2-1; 8 positions match TRBD1. The CDR3 has 18 residues. Germline V gene sequence: CDR1 SGHRS, CDR2 YFSETQ. V trimming: 0 bases; J trimming: 9 bases; junction bases outside the gene matches: 17. CDR3 region: CASSLEPYGDRPTGEQFF. In nucleotides, the CDR3 is TGCGCCAGCAGCTTGGAGCCCTACGGGGACAGGCCGACGGGTGAGCAGTTCTTC. The full variable domain, its missing parts supplied by reference TRBV5-1 and TRBJ2-1, is KAGVTQTPRYLIKTRGQQVTLSCSPISGHRSVSWYQQTPGQGLQFLFEYFSETQRNKGNFPGRFSGRQFSNSRSEMNVSTLELGDSALYLCASSLEPYGDRPTGEQFFGPGTRLTVL.

V is TRBV10-2 and J is TRBJ1-1; tentative D call: TRBD1 (6 bases). The CDR3 is 14 residues long. The V end lost 3 bases, the J end lost 10 bases, and 18 bases lay between the germline ends. CDR1 and CDR2 (germline): WSHSY, SAAADI. CDR3 protein: CASSDPGRGALAFF. The CDR3 coding sequence is TGCGCCAGCAGTGACCCCGGCAGGGGAGCATTAGCTTTCTTT.

The chain is built from TRBV18 and TRBJ2-7; D is possibly TRBD2 (5 bases). CDR1 and CDR2 from the germline V gene are KGHSH and LQKENI. This CDR3 spans 15 amino acids. Trimming pared 1 base from V and 5 bases from J, leaving 15 bases between. The CDR3 nucleotides are TGTGCCAGCTCACCACGCACGGGAACAGTCAACGAGCAGTACTTC. Amino acid sequence: CASSPRTGTVNEQYF. Drawing the rest from reference TRBV18 and TRBJ2-7, the complete variable domain is NAGVMQNPRHLVRRRGQEARLRCSPMKGHSHVYWYRQLPEEGLKFMVYLQKENIIDESGMPKERFSAEFPKEGPSILRIQQVVRGDSAAYFCASSPRTGTVNEQYFGPGTRLTVT.

This chain joins TRBV6-1 and TRBJ1-5; D ambiguous. This CDR3 has 14 residues. In germline, CDR1 is MNHNS, CDR2 SASEGT. Trimming took off 4 bases at V and 2 bases at J, with 9 bases between the two ends. The CDR3, as DNA: TGTGCCAGCAGTGCTAGCCCCGGCAATCAGCCCCAGCATTTT. It translates to CASSASPGNQPQHF.

This clone was recorded only once. The chain joins TRBV27 to TRBJ2-7, with 7 nucleotides matching TRBD1. The CDR3 is made up of 14 amino acids. Germline V gene lookup returns CDR1 MNHEY and CDR2 SMNVEV (reference sequence). The trim removed 2 bases at V and 5 bases at J, leaving 6 bases unmatched. For the CDR3, the DNA is TGTGCCAGCAGTTTAGAGGGGGCAGGCAACGAGCAGTACTTC. The encoded protein is CASSLEGAGNEQYF.

The rearrangement links TRBV5-1 to TRBJ2-3; D possibly corresponds to TRBD2 (6 bases). The CDR3 has 13 residues. Germline assignment: CDR1 SGHRS and CDR2 YFSETQ. Trimming shortened V by 8 bases and J by 1 base, and 11 bases separated the two germline ends. CDR3 DNA: TGCGCCAGTGGTGGGGAGGGCACAGATACGCAGTATTTT. Encoded protein: CASGGEGTDTQYF.

The chain carries TRBV14 and TRBJ1-1; tentative D call: TRBD1 (5 bases). V was trimmed by 4 bases and J by 3 bases, leaving 15 bases between them. The CDR3 covers 15 residues. Germline CDR1 SGHDN, CDR2 FVKESK. CDR3 coding DNA: TGTGCCAGCAGCCCGCTTAGGGGCGGATACACTGAAGCTTTCTTT. This codes for CASSPLRGGYTEAFF.

This sequence joins TRBV7-8 and TRBJ2-7; 8 bases agree with TRBD1. This CDR3 spans 17 amino acids. Germline loops: CDR1 SGHVS, CDR2 FQNEAQ. After removal of 3 bases from V and 0 bases from J, the junction contained 10 bases not matched to a gene. CDR3 amino acids: CASSLEDRVPSSYEQYF. CDR3 DNA: TGTGCCAGCAGCTTGGAGGACAGGGTCCCGAGCTCCTACGAGCAGTACTTC. The whole variable domain, remainder taken from reference TRBV7-8 and TRBJ2-7, is GAGVSQSPRYKVAKRGQDVALRCDPISGHVSLFWYQQALGQGPEFLTYFQNEAQLDKSGLPSDRFFAERPEGSVSTLKIQRTQQEDSAVYLCASSLEDRVPSSYEQYFGPGTRLTVT.

The chain joins TRBV30 to TRBJ2-7; no clear D gene. V was clipped by 0 bases and J by 7 bases, with 13 bases between them. The CDR3 has 13 residues. Germline values: CDR1 GTSNPN, CDR2 SVGIG (reference sequence). CDR3 in amino acids: CAWSVSPPREQYF. The CDR3 DNA sequence: TGTGCCTGGAGTGTATCGCCCCCGAGGGAGCAGTACTTC. The variable domain in full, with the rest retrieved from reference TRBV30 and TRBJ2-7, is SQTIHQWPATLVQPVGSPLSLECTVEGTSNPNLYWYRQAAGRGLQLLFYSVGIGQISSEVPQNLSASRPQDRQFILSSKKLLLSDSGFYLCAWSVSPPREQYFGPGTRLTVT.

J is TRBJ1-1 and V is TRBV19; the D is unclear. CDR1 LNHDA and CDR2 SQIVND come from the germline V gene (reference sequence). There are 16 residues in the CDR3. The V end was cut by 5 bases, the J end by 2 bases, with 18 bases between. For the CDR3, the DNA is TGTGCCAGTAGTCCTAGTGGAAGAGAGGGAAACACTGAAGCTTTCTTT. This codes for CASSPSGREGNTEAFF.

The J gene is TRBJ2-2, the V gene TRBV18, with 9 positions matching TRBD2. Trimming removed 7 bases from V and 6 bases from J; junction bases left unmatched: 9. The CDR3 is 15 residues long. CDR1 KGHSH and CDR2 LQKENI come from the germline V gene. CDR3 in DNA: TGTGCCAGCTTAGCCGGGACTAGCTTTTCCGGGGAGCTGTTTTTT. This translates into CASLAGTSFSGELFF. Filled out from reference TRBV18 and TRBJ2-2, the complete variable domain reads NAGVMQNPRHLVRRRGQEARLRCSPMKGHSHVYWYRQLPEEGLKFMVYLQKENIIDESGMPKERFSAEFPKEGPSILRIQQVVRGDSAAYFCASLAGTSFSGELFFGEGSRLTVL.

The chain is built from TRBV1 and TRBJ1-1; the table assigns TRBD1, which was not confirmed against the DNA. TRBV1 constitutes a pseudogene. The CDR3 runs 18 residues. The CDR3 loop is CTSSQRISVGAPNTEAFF. The CDR3 bases are TGCACCAGCAGCCAAAGGATTTCCGTAGGGGCTCCAAACACTGAAGCTTTCTTT.

The gene calls are TRBV19 and TRBJ2-5; D call uncertain. From germline, CDR1 is LNHDA and CDR2 SQIVND (reference sequence). There are 12 residues in the CDR3. Trimming pared 4 bases from V and 5 bases from J, leaving 8 bases between. The CDR3 spells CASSKVGETQYF. In DNA, the CDR3 is TGTGCCAGTAGTAAGGTCGGGGAGACCCAGTACTTC.

This clone was counted a single time. Mismatch with germline at one junction end may stem from a read error. V usage is TRBV19 and J usage is TRBJ2-1; possible D gene TRBD2, 6 bases. The CDR3 is made up of 16 amino acids. The V gene's germline CDR1 is LNHDA and CDR2 SQIVND (reference sequence). The CDR3, as DNA: TGTGCCAGTAGTAATAGCGGACTCCCCTCCTACGATGAGCAGTTCTTC. Its translation is CASSNSGLPSYDEQFF.

The chain couples TRBV7-7 to TRBJ2-3; 9 bases line up with TRBD2. The V segment lost 1 base and the J segment 2 bases; nucleotides outside the gene matches: 4. Germline V lookup: CDR1 SSHAT, CDR2 FNYEAQ (reference sequence). The CDR3 consists of 16 residues. In DNA, the CDR3 is TGTGCCAGCAGCTTAGGCCTAGCGGGACCCACAGATACGCAGTATTTT. This gives the protein CASSLGLAGPTDTQYF.

The genes are TRBV6-1 and TRBJ1-2; no reliable D call. CDR1 is MNHNS and CDR2 is SASEGT in the germline V gene. The CDR3 covers 13 residues. V was pared by 0 bases and J by 8 bases, with 10 bases between. CDR3 DNA: TGTGCCAGCAGTGAAGCGTCCTACGTCGGCTACACCTTC. Translation: CASSEASYVGYTF.

The chain couples TRBV6-6 to TRBJ2-7; D not resolved. This CDR3 has 13 residues. From germline, CDR1 is MNHNY and CDR2 SVGAGI (reference sequence). Trimming removed 3 bases from V and 3 bases from J, with 9 bases in between. The CDR3 DNA sequence: TGTGCCAGCAGTTATGGCCAAAACTACGAGCAGTACTTC. Protein: CASSYGQNYEQYF.

The V and J genes are TRBV6-1 and TRBJ2-5; 13 bases are shared with TRBD2. The DNA end is more similar to TRBJ2-7, so the J call may be wrong. CDR3 length equals 15 residues. CDR1 is MNHNS and CDR2 is SASEGT in the germline V gene. CDR3 sequence reads: CASKIGLAGVYEQYF. CDR3 DNA: TGTGCCAGCAAGATAGGACTAGCGGGGGTCTACGAGCAGTACTTC.

J is TRBJ1-4 and V is TRBV7-8, with 8 bases fitting TRBD1. CDR1 is SGHVS and CDR2 is FQNEAQ in the germline V gene. This CDR3 comprises 14 residues. V was clipped by 5 bases and J by 8 bases; unmatched bases: 7. The CDR3 DNA follows: TGTGCCAGCAGCCGAGGACAGGGCTACGAAAAACTGTTTTTT. Translated: CASSRGQGYEKLFF.

The gene calls are TRBV19 and TRBJ2-5, with 7 nucleotides matching TRBD2. Germline CDR1 LNHDA, CDR2 SQIVND (reference sequence). The CDR3 runs to 14 residues. Trimming took 6 bases from V and 0 from J; bases not matched to a gene: 4. The CDR3: CASSQLANQETQYF. The CDR3 nucleotides read TGTGCCAGTAGCCAACTAGCGAACCAAGAGACCCAGTACTTC.

This clone has only one observation. The J gene is TRBJ2-4, the V gene TRBV18, with 7 bases matching TRBD1. Germline CDR1 is KGHSH and CDR2 is LQKENI. V lost 0 bases to trimming and J lost 1 base; unmatched junction nucleotides: 3. The CDR3 has 16 residues. The CDR3 reads CASSPPTGSAKNIQYF. In nucleotides, the CDR3 is TGTGCCAGCTCACCACCGACAGGGTCGGCCAAAAACATTCAGTACTTC.

The V and J genes are TRBV9 and TRBJ2-6; D not certain. Germline V gene data show CDR1 as SGDLS and CDR2 as YYNGEE. The germline V and J ends were trimmed by 3 bases and 0 bases, with 13 bases remaining between them. CDR3 size: 17 residues. The CDR3 sequence: CASSGETVLSGANVLTF. The CDR3 region has the DNA TGTGCCAGCAGCGGAGAAACGGTGCTCTCTGGGGCCAACGTCCTGACTTTC.

The CDR3 region is CASSQDSESPLHF. The CDR3 bases are TGCGCCAGCAGCCAGGACAGTGAGTCACCCCTCCACTTT. This rearrangement joins TRBV5-1 to TRBJ1-6, with TRBD1 as a possible D gene (6 bases). The length of the CDR3 is 13 residues. V lost 4 bases to trimming and J lost 10 bases, with 12 bases between them. Looked up from germline, CDR1 is SGHRS and CDR2 is YFSETQ. Filled out from reference TRBV5-1 and TRBJ1-6, the complete variable domain reads KAGVTQTPRYLIKTRGQQVTLSCSPISGHRSVSWYQQTPGQGLQFLFEYFSETQRNKGNFPGRFSGRQFSNSRSEMNVSTLELGDSALYLCASSQDSESPLHFGNGTRLTVT.

The DNA of the CDR3 is TGTGCCAGCTCACGGACAGGGGGCGGAAACGAGCAGTACTTC. Residues: CASSRTGGGNEQYF. The V call is TRBV18, the J call TRBJ2-7, with 11 bases matching TRBD1. The CDR3 has 14 residues. Germline V CDR1 and CDR2: KGHSH, LQKENI. The ends lost 4 bases at V and 5 bases at J; junction bases unmatched: 4.

The chain links TRBV30 to TRBJ2-5, with 14 bases fitting TRBD2. V shed 1 base, J shed 4 bases, and the junction held 2 bases outside the gene matches. CDR1 and CDR2 from the germline V gene are GTSNPN and SVGIG (reference sequence). The CDR3 extends over 15 amino acids. CDR3 region: CAWSAGTSGGETQYF. DNA for the CDR3: TGTGCCTGGAGTGCCGGGACTAGCGGGGGAGAGACCCAGTACTTC.